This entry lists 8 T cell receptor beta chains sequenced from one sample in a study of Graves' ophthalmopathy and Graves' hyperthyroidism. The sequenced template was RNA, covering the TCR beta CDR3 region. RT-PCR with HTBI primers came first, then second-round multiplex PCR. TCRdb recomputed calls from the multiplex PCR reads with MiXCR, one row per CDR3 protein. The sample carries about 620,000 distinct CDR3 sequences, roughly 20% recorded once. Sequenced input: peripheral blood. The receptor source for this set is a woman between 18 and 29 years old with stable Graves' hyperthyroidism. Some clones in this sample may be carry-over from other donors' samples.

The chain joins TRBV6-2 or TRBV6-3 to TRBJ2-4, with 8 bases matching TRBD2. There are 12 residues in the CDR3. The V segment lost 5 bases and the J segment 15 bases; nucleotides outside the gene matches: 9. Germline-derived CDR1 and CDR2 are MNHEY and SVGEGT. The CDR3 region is CASSNRLAKGYF. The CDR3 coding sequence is TGTGCCAGCAGTAACCGACTAGCGAAAGGGTACTTC.

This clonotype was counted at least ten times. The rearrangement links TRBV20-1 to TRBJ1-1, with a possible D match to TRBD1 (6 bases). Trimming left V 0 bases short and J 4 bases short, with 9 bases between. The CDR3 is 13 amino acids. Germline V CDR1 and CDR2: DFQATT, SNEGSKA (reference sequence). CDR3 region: CSARDPQGTEAFF. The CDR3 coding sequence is TGCAGTGCTAGAGATCCACAGGGCACTGAAGCTTTCTTT.

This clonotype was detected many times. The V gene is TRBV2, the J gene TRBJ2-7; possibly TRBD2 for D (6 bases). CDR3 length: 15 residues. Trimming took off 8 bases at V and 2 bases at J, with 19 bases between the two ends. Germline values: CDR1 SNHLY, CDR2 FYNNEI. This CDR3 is CASHGRDFPPYEQYF. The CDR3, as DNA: TGTGCCAGCCACGGCCGGGACTTTCCTCCCTACGAGCAGTACTTC. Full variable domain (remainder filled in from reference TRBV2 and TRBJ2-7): EPEVTQTPSHQVTQMGQEVILRCVPISNHLYFYWYRQILGQKVEFLVSFYNNEISEKSEIFDDQFSVERPDGSNFTLKIRSTKLEDSAMYFCASHGRDFPPYEQYFGPGTRLTVT.

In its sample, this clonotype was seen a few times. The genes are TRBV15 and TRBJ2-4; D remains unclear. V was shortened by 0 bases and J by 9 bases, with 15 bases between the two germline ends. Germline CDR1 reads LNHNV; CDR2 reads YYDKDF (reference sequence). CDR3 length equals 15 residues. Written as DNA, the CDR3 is TGTGCCACCAGCAGAGATCGGCTGAGCTTGGGCATTCAGTACTTC. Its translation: CATSRDRLSLGIQYF.

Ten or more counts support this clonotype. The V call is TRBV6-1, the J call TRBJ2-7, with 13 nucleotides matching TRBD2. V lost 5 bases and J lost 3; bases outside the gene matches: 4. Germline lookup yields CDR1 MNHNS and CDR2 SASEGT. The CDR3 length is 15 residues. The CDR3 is CASSKLAGGVYEQYF. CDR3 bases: TGTGCCAGCAGTAAACTAGCGGGGGGGGTCTACGAGCAGTACTTC.

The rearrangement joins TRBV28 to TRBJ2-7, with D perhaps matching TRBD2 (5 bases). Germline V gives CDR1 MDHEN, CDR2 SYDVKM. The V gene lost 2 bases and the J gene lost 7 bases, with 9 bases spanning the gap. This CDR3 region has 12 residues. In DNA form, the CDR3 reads TGTGCCAGCAGTTTAAAGTCGGGAGAGCAGTACTTC. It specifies CASSLKSGEQYF.

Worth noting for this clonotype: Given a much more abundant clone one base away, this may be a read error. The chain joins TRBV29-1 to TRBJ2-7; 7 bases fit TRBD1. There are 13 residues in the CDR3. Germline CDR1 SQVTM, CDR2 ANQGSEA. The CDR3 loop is CSVTRGQQYEQYF. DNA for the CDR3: TGCAGTGTGACAAGGGGACAGCAATACGAGCAGTACTTC.

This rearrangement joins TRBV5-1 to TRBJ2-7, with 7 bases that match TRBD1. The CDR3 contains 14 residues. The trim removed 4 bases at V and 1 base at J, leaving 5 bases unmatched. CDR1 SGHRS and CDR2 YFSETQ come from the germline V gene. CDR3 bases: TGCGCCAGCAGCCTACAGACAGGGTCCTACGAGCAGTACTTC. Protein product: CASSLQTGSYEQYF.